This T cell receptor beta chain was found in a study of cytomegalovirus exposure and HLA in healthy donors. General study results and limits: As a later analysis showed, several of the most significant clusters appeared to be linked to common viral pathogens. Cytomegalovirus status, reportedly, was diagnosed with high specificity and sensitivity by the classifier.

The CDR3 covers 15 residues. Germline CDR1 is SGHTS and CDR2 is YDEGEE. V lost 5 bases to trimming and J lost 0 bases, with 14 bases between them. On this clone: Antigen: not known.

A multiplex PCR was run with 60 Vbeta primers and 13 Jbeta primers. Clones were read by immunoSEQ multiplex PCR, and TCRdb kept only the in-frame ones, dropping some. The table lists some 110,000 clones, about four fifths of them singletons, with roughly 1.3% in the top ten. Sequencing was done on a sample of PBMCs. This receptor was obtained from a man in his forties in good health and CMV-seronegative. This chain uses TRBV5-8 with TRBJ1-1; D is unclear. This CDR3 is CASRQWEAMNTEAFF. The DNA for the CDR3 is TGTGCCAGCAGGCAATGGGAGGCGATGAACACTGAAGCTTTCTTT.